This note documents a single T cell receptor (beta chain) sequence. Source study methods: Estimated nucleated cell counts came from reference gene primer amplification. The repertoire was sequenced with immunoSEQ multiplex PCR; TCRdb's copy has only in-frame clones and lacks some. That table supplies the V and J calls and clone size; D and trimming were determined from the DNA. The sample has around 53,000 clones, roughly 90% seen once. The CDR3 is 17 amino acids. Trimming took 1 base from V and 7 from J, leaving 19 bases between them. Germline CDR1 and CDR2: SGHVS and FQNEAQ. This entry comes from a study of blood T cell repertoires in COVID-19. In the study overall: The United States, Italy and Spain were the sources of the acute and convalescent COVID-19 samples. In each case, the material was cDNA or gDNA derived from T cells, B-cell-depleted T cells, or PBMCs.

The chain joins TRBV7-8 to TRBJ2-2; the D gene is possibly TRBD2 (5 bases). This TCR was sampled from a human donor in a cohort sampled during active COVID-19. Input material: peripheral blood. Written as DNA, the CDR3 is TGTGCCAGCAGCTTAGGGATAGGGATTTATGAGGGCGGGGAGCTGTTTTTT. This encodes CASSLGIGIYEGGELFF.